The 26 T cell receptor beta chains below were found in one sample sequenced in a study of T-cell memory formation after mild COVID-19. TCRdb redid the calling of the 5' RACE reads with MiXCR, one entry per CDR3 protein. The sample lists about 470,000 distinct CDR3 sequences, about 23% occurring once. Sequenced material: PBMCs or a T cell subset sorted from them (not recorded which). The receptors were gathered from an adult woman who had mild COVID-19 (a few samples of this study predate the infection). Cell type and time point are not known.

The CDR3 DNA follows: TGCGCCAGCAGCCAAGATGGGACAGGGGGGGGCGAGCAGTACTTC. As protein: CASSQDGTGGGEQYF. The chain joins TRBV4-3 to TRBJ2-7, with 11 bases lining up with TRBD1. Trimming removed 0 bases from V and 6 bases from J; junction bases left unmatched: 4. This CDR3 has 15 amino acids. Germline-derived CDR1 and CDR2 are LGHNA and YSLEER.

This clonotype was picked up a small number of times. The chain employs TRBV12-3 or TRBV12-4 and TRBJ2-3; D might be TRBD1 (6 bases). The CDR3 is 14 amino acids. V was pared by 8 bases and J by 4 bases, with 16 bases between. The CDR3 protein is CASGTGNGADTQYF. DNA of the CDR3: TGTGCCAGCGGAACAGGGAATGGCGCAGATACGCAGTATTTT.

The rearrangement links TRBV3-1 to TRBJ2-3, with 7 bases lining up with TRBD2. V shed 1 base, J shed 2 bases, and the junction held 6 bases outside the gene matches. The CDR3 runs 16 residues. Germline assignment: CDR1 LGHDT and CDR2 YNNKEL (reference sequence). This CDR3 is CASSQGGGLYTDTQYF. DNA for the CDR3: TGTGCCAGCAGCCAAGGCGGGGGACTTTACACAGATACGCAGTATTTT.

CDR3 loop: CASSIVSSNYGYTF. For the CDR3, the DNA is TGTGCCAGTAGTATCGTTTCAAGTAACTATGGCTACACCTTC. The chain uses TRBV19 and TRBJ1-2; D remains ambiguous. Germline CDR1 is LNHDA and CDR2 is SQIVND (reference sequence). V lost 3 bases to trimming and J lost 1 base, with 9 bases between them. This CDR3 is built from 14 residues.

The gene calls are TRBV7-6 and TRBJ1-1; 7 nucleotides line up with TRBD1. The CDR3 sequence is 15 residues long. After removal of 4 bases from V and 2 bases from J, the junction contained 7 bases not matched to a gene. Germline loops: CDR1 SGHVS, CDR2 FNYEAQ. CDR3 in amino acids: CASSSDRDLNTEAFF. CDR3 nucleotide sequence: TGTGCCAGCAGCTCCGACAGGGATCTTAACACTGAAGCTTTCTTT. Supplemented by reference TRBV7-6 and TRBJ1-1, the full variable domain reads GAGVSQSPRYKVTKRGQDVALRCDPISGHVSLYWYRQALGQGPEFLTYFNYEAQQDKSGLPNDRFSAERPEGSISTLTIQRTEQRDSAMYRCASSSDRDLNTEAFFGQGTRLTVV.

This clonotype has just one count. This chain uses TRBV18 with TRBJ1-1, with 10 bases matching TRBD1. Germline CDR1 and CDR2: KGHSH and LQKENI. This CDR3 spans 15 amino acids. V dropped 3 bases and J dropped 4; count of bases not matched to a gene: 5. The CDR3, as DNA: TGTGCCAGCTCACCTAGACAGGGGGCGTCCACTGAAGCTTTCTTT. This translates into CASSPRQGASTEAFF.

V gene TRBV3-1 combines with J gene TRBJ2-7; 7 nucleotides line up with TRBD1. Unmatched junction bases numbered 6, after V lost 4 bases and J lost 0 bases. Looked up from germline, CDR1 is LGHDT and CDR2 is YNNKEL (reference sequence). The CDR3 consists of 15 residues. DNA of the CDR3: TGTGCCAGCAGCCGTTATGAGGGGGCCTCCTACGAGCAGTACTTC. Translation gives CASSRYEGASYEQYF.

The CDR3 loop is CSGSPKTGPTYEQYF. The DNA of the CDR3 is TGCAGTGGGAGTCCTAAGACAGGCCCTACCTACGAGCAGTACTTC. The V and J genes are TRBV20-1 and TRBJ2-7; TRBD1 is a possible D gene (6 bases). In germline, CDR1 is DFQATT, CDR2 SNEGSKA (reference sequence). This CDR3 is 15 amino acids long. Between the trimmed V and J ends, which lost 7 bases and 2 bases, there was a span of 21 bases.

The genes are TRBV29-1 and TRBJ2-7; 8 bases agree with TRBD2. From germline, CDR1 is SQVTM and CDR2 ANQGSEA. The CDR3 runs to 14 residues. The J segment lost 2 bases and the V segment lost 2 bases, leaving 5 bases of the junction unmatched. The CDR3 DNA sequence: TGCAGCGTTGAATCGGGGGGGCCCCCCTACGAGCAGTACTTC. This gives the protein CSVESGGPPYEQYF.

The chain combines TRBV5-1 with TRBJ2-7; 9 bases match TRBD1. Unmatched junction bases numbered 9, after V lost 2 bases and J lost 6 bases. The germline V gene encodes CDR1 SGHRS and CDR2 YFSETQ. There are 15 residues in the CDR3. The CDR3 is CASSFLPGQGAEQYF. The CDR3 DNA follows: TGCGCCAGCAGCTTCCTCCCGGGACAGGGAGCCGAGCAGTACTTC. Based on the CDR3 plus reference TRBV5-1 and TRBJ2-7, the full variable domain is KAGVTQTPRYLIKTRGQQVTLSCSPISGHRSVSWYQQTPGQGLQFLFEYFSETQRNKGNFPGRFSGRQFSNSRSEMNVSTLELGDSALYLCASSFLPGQGAEQYFGPGTRLTVT.

This clonotype was counted a single time. The rearrangement joins TRBV20-1 to TRBJ2-7; possibly TRBD1 for D (6 bases). V lost 0 bases and J 1 base, leaving 13 bases between the germline ends. The CDR3 length is 15 residues. CDR1 and CDR2 (germline): DFQATT, SNEGSKA (reference sequence). This CDR3 reads CSAREGHSGSYEQYF. The CDR3 nucleotides are TGCAGTGCTAGAGAGGGACACTCCGGATCCTACGAGCAGTACTTC.

The V and J genes are TRBV5-1 and TRBJ2-7; perhaps TRBD2 as D (6 bases). The CDR3 consists of 14 residues. CDR1 is SGHRS and CDR2 is YFSETQ in the germline V gene. V was trimmed by 0 bases and J by 5 bases, leaving 12 bases between them. The CDR3, as DNA: TGCGCCAGCAGCTTGGTGGAGGGCCGCCACGAGCAGTACTTC. Translating it yields CASSLVEGRHEQYF.

The table lists this clonotype with a few counts. The gene calls are TRBV3-1 and TRBJ2-1; D ambiguous. The CDR3 totals 15 residues. Germline-derived CDR1 and CDR2 are LGHDT and YNNKEL (reference sequence). The V and J ends lost 6 bases and 9 bases respectively, with 21 bases between them. Written as DNA, the CDR3 is TGTGCCAGCAGTCTGGGCTCGGGCAGGATCGGTGAGCAGTTCTTC. This encodes CASSLGSGRIGEQFF.

This clonotype turned up a few times. The chain uses TRBV5-1 and TRBJ1-1; 12 nucleotides agree with TRBD1. V gave up 0 bases and J gave up 3 bases; unmatched junction bases: 6. The CDR3 is 17 amino acids. CDR1 and CDR2 (germline): SGHRS, YFSETQ. The CDR3 here is CASSLGGTGGEYTEAFF. The CDR3 nucleotides are TGCGCCAGCAGCTTGGGAGGGACAGGGGGCGAATACACTGAAGCTTTCTTT.

The chain links TRBV2 to TRBJ2-1; maybe TRBD2 (7 bases). Per germline, CDR1 SNHLY and CDR2 FYNNEI. The CDR3 has 16 amino acids. Trimming cost V 2 bases and J 4 bases, with 15 bases left between them. Here the CDR3 DNA reads TGTGCCAGCAGTGAATCGGCGGGGGCTGGGTACAATGAGCAGTTCTTC. Encoded protein: CASSESAGAGYNEQFF.

The J gene is TRBJ1-1, the V gene TRBV28; 7 bases line up with TRBD1. The germline CDR1 and CDR2 sequences are MDHEN and SYDVKM. The V segment lost 5 bases and the J segment 6 bases; nucleotides outside the gene matches: 12. The CDR3 has 15 residues. This chain's CDR3 is CASSPGQAGGAEAFF. The CDR3 DNA is TGTGCCAGCAGTCCCGGACAGGCCGGTGGGGCTGAAGCTTTCTTT.

The gene calls are TRBV12-3 or TRBV12-4 and TRBJ2-2, with 13 bases lining up with TRBD2. Trimming took 4 bases from V and 8 from J; bases not matched to a gene: 10. The CDR3 length is 17 residues. The CDR3 nucleotides are TGTGCCAGCAGTTACGGACTAGCGGGGGACCTAATGGGGGAGCTGTTTTTT. Amino acids: CASSYGLAGDLMGELFF.

The chain has TRBV5-6 and TRBJ2-3; TRBD2 aligns across 9 bases. V lost 4 bases to trimming and J lost 4 bases; unmatched junction nucleotides: 4. There are 14 residues in the CDR3. Per the germline V gene, CDR1 is SGHDT and CDR2 is YYEEEE. The CDR3, as DNA: TGTGCCAGCAGCGGCGGGGGGGCCGCAGATACGCAGTATTTT. It specifies CASSGGGAADTQYF.

This chain connects TRBV24-1 to TRBJ2-3; TRBD2 agrees at 9 bases. Germline V gene data show CDR1 as KGHDR and CDR2 as SFDVKD. With 3 bases clipped from V and 0 bases from J, the junction kept 3 bases outside the gene matches. The length of the CDR3 is 16 residues. The CDR3 sequence is CATSDRLAASTDTQYF. CDR3 nucleotide sequence: TGTGCCACCAGTGATCGACTAGCGGCTAGCACAGATACGCAGTATTTT.

The chain joins TRBV5-1 to TRBJ2-7; 9 nucleotides line up with TRBD2. Germline V gene lookup returns CDR1 SGHRS and CDR2 YFSETQ. The CDR3 length is 17 residues. V lost 0 bases to trimming and J lost 3 bases; unmatched junction nucleotides: 10. The chain's CDR3 is CASSLAGGAGGLYEQYF. The CDR3 DNA reads as TGCGCCAGCAGCTTGGCCGGAGGGGCGGGAGGGCTCTACGAGCAGTACTTC. The whole variable domain, remainder taken from reference TRBV5-1 and TRBJ2-7, is KAGVTQTPRYLIKTRGQQVTLSCSPISGHRSVSWYQQTPGQGLQFLFEYFSETQRNKGNFPGRFSGRQFSNSRSEMNVSTLELGDSALYLCASSLAGGAGGLYEQYFGPGTRLTVT.

This clonotype was picked up one time. V and J are TRBV4-1 and TRBJ2-3; D may correspond to TRBD1 or TRBD2 (6 bases each). The V end was cut by 4 bases, the J end by 4 bases, with 18 bases between. CDR3 length: 16 residues. Germline-derived CDR1 and CDR2 are MGHRA and YSYEKL. The CDR3: CASSRDEGGIADTQYF. The DNA for the CDR3 is TGCGCCAGCAGCCGGGATGAAGGGGGGATTGCAGATACGCAGTATTTT.

The V gene is TRBV11-2, the J gene TRBJ2-3; possible D gene TRBD2, 5 bases. The germline gives CDR1 SGHAT, CDR2 FQNNGV. The CDR3 loop spans 16 amino acids. V lost 5 bases and J 0 bases, leaving 15 bases between the germline ends. The CDR3 here is CASSPRTSSSTDTQYF. CDR3 DNA sequence: TGTGCCAGCAGCCCCAGGACTTCCTCTAGCACAGATACGCAGTATTTT. Full variable domain (remainder filled in from reference TRBV11-2 and TRBJ2-3): EAGVAQSPRYKIIEKRQSVAFWCNPISGHATLYWYQQILGQGPKLLIQFQNNGVVDDSQLPKDRFSAERLKGVDSTLKIQPAKLEDSAVYLCASSPRTSSSTDTQYFGPGTRLTVL.

This clonotype came up a few times. In DNA form, the CDR3 reads TGTGCCAGCGGGGCTAGTCCTACTCCCAATGAGCAGTTCTTC. This translates into CASGASPTPNEQFF. The genes are TRBV27 and TRBJ2-1; TRBD1 is a possible D gene (5 bases). The CDR3 spans 14 residues. Trimming took off 8 bases at V and 6 bases at J, with 17 bases between the two ends. Germline CDR1 reads MNHEY; CDR2 reads SMNVEV (reference sequence).

The rearrangement joins TRBV18 to TRBJ1-3; the D is unclear. The germline V and J ends were trimmed by 3 bases and 4 bases, with 13 bases remaining between them. Germline V gene lookup returns CDR1 KGHSH and CDR2 LQKENI. The CDR3 runs to 15 residues. This CDR3 is CASSPNRASGNTIYF. In nucleotides, the CDR3 is TGTGCCAGCTCACCTAATCGGGCGTCGGGAAACACCATATATTTT.

The chain links TRBV20-1 to TRBJ1-2; D might be TRBD1 (6 bases). The V end was cut by 0 bases, the J end by 5 bases, with 16 bases between. CDR3 length equals 15 residues. Per germline, CDR1 DFQATT and CDR2 SNEGSKA (reference sequence). CDR3 bases: TGCAGTGCTAGAGACAACAGGGTAATGCCATATGGCTACACCTTC. Its translation: CSARDNRVMPYGYTF.

This clonotype was counted only a few times. The V and J genes are TRBV5-1 and TRBJ2-5; 10 positions match TRBD2. The germline V gene has CDR1 SGHRS and CDR2 YFSETQ. The V and J ends lost 3 bases and 2 bases, in that order; junction bases with no gene match: 7. The CDR3 is 16 residues long. Here the CDR3 DNA reads TGCGCCAGCAGCTCCTTGCTAGCGGGGGCTCAAGAGACCCAGTACTTC. It yields the protein CASSSLLAGAQETQYF.